This T cell receptor beta chain emerged from a study of CD8 T cells in Susac syndrome (dated by TCRdb to the late 2010s). In the study overall: Among the Susac syndrome patients who were sequenced, clinically active disease was present in over 5 and clinical remission was observed in fewer than 10. Repertoire sequencing was used to test whether CD8+ T cell activation and differentiation in Susac syndrome was antigen driven. At the time of blood withdrawal, Susac syndrome patients were either therapy-naive, taking corticosteroids (with some also receiving IVIg), or on IVIg alone.

Trimming takes 6 bases off V and 7 bases off J; junction bases not matched to a gene: 10. Its CDR3 holds 14 amino acids, cysteine through phenylalanine. Only the CDR3 DNA is retained, 42 bases long and in frame from the first base. The germline V gene encodes CDR1 SNHLY and CDR2 FYNNEI. Concerning this clonotype itself: What antigen it recognizes has not been identified. Qualities for individual bases were not recorded, and no much larger clone is one base off.

RNA was extracted with the RNeasy kit and roughly 0.45 to 1 ug was reverse transcribed using random hexamers. The immunoSEQ multiplex PCR assay, covering 54 Vbeta and 13 Jbeta segments, was used to amplify TCR beta CDR3 regions. PCR amplification bias was corrected using a synthetic template baseline for primer optimization and computational correction. The original methods were these. Reads were annotated to V, D and J genes according to IMGT and were analyzed with immunoSEQ Analyzer, with only productive sequences retained. To calculate clonality, Shannon entropy was normalized by log2 of the number of productive unique sequences and then subtracted from one. For each patient and control, public and private clones were evaluated among the 100 most prevalent clones. A clone was defined as Susac-specific if it was absent from the healthy and MS cohorts, from approximately 980 published viral clones and from other ImmuneACCESS disease sequences. TCRdb cleaned the public reads at Q25 with fastp, built clones with MiXCR and kept in-frame beta chains. Rows with a matching CDR3 protein are joined into one entry that keeps the most common DNA and genes. Here the V and J calls rest on TCRdb's processing, not on the authors' analysis. Recorded for this sample are about 200,000 distinct CDR3 sequences; more than 85% of them occurred a single time. 0.085% to 0.09% of the sample belongs to the ten largest clones.

Peripheral blood CD8+ and CD4+ T cells from healthy donors, Susac syndrome patients and multiple sclerosis patients were profiled by high-throughput TCR beta sequencing. The Susac syndrome patients fulfilled recently defined diagnostic criteria for either definite or probable disease. Bulk CD8+ and CD4+ T cells were purified by magnetic negative isolation, while CD8+ TEMRA cells were enriched using FACS. Blood was collected in EDTA tubes and processed within 24 hours, with PBMCs isolated through density gradient centrifugation. PBMCs intended for TCR sequencing were frozen in liquid nitrogen and were later thawed in a 37 degrees C water bath. The sorted or isolated CD4+, CD8+ and CD8+ TEMRA cells had a purity of 90% or higher. Study-wide conclusions, independent of this receptor: The number of individuals in the TCR sequencing and HLA analysis was recognized as being relatively small. In the CD4+ T cell repertoire of Susac syndrome patients, clonal expansion was not detected.

Recombination joined TRBV2 with TRBJ1-2, with 8 bases matching TRBD1. This sequence was found in a human donor with Susac syndrome. Material for sequencing was CD4+ T cells from PBMCs. The DNA sequence is given as TGTGCCAGCAGGGCTCAGGGGGCCGGGAGTGGCTACACCTTC. This yields the protein CASRAQGAGSGYTF.